This section outlines one T cell receptor beta chain sequence together with its context. Its antigen is undetermined. Time point defined: pre-treatment sample, taken before nivolumab and TIL therapy. The tumor samples were excised metastases, mostly pleural nodules or supraclavicular lymph nodes. Progressing patients received lymphodepletion, expanded TIL infusion and IL-2. This entry belongs to a study of TIL therapy for anti-PD-1-resistant metastatic lung cancer. Overall study: Patients had a median age of 54 years (range 38-75). Most patients had lung adenocarcinoma.

The immunoSEQ assay was v3. The table came from immunoSEQ multiplex PCR; TCRdb's copy has only in-frame clones and leaves some out. The sample gives 5,000 to 8,000 clones, 60% to 80% of which show up once; 5.7% is in the top ten. Study results and caveats: Compared with baseline intratumoral T cells, expanded TIL cultures were more clonal and less diverse (around 5.9% vs 31%).

This TCR came from a person between 25 and 79 years old with non-small cell lung cancer. This specimen was tumor tissue, taken at baseline.

The CDR3 region has the DNA TGTGCCAGCAGCCCTCCTACCCCGGGGGGTATCCAAGAGACCCAGTACTTC. Protein: CASSPPTPGGIQETQYF. This chain links TRBV21-1 with TRBJ2-5; the table calls TRBD2, which could not be checked here. TRBV21-1 is tagged as a pseudogene. The CDR3 is 17 residues long.